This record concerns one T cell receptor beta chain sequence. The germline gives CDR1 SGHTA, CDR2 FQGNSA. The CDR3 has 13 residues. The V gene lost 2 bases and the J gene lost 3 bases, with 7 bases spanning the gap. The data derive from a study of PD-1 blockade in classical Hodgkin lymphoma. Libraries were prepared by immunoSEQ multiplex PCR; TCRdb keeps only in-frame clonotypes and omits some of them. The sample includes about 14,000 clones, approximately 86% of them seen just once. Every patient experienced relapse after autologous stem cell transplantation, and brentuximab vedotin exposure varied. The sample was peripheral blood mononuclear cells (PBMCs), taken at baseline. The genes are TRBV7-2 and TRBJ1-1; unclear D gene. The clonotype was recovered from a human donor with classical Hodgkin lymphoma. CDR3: CASSLSDYTEAFF. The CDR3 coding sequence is TGTGCCAGCAGCTTATCAGATTACACTGAAGCTTTCTTT.